The sample holds a few counts of the clone carrying this TCR beta chain. Its antigen is still unknown. This specimen comes from a study of T cell repertoires in cytomegalovirus infection. Study-wide results and caveats: Summed frequency of public TCR beta families distinguished CMV carriers with the relevant HLA.

CDR3 length: 15 amino acids. From germline, CDR1 is MNHNY and CDR2 SVGAGI (reference sequence). V lost 2 bases, J lost 5 bases, and 15 bases lay in between. TCRdb fed the reads into MiXCR, producing one record per CDR3 protein. This table has about 740,000 distinct CDR3 sequences, 35% appearing once. The chain couples TRBV6-6 to TRBJ1-2, with a possible D match to TRBD1 (5 bases). The specimen sequenced was PBMCs. This sequence originates from a human donor in good health (CMV status not recorded). Some clones in this sample may be carry-over from other donors' samples. This chain's CDR3 is CASSYRGPTLYGYTF. DNA of the CDR3: TGTGCCAGCAGTTACAGGGGCCCAACCCTTTATGGCTACACCTTC.